The present TCR beta chain was sequenced within a study of T cell clones after liver transplantation. The wider study: TCRbeta sequencing after a pre-transplant mixed lymphocyte reaction identified graft-donor-reactive clones, later tracked in post-transplant blood. Findings of the study overall: In a couple of subjects, few donor cells limited the measurable donor-reactive repertoire. Migration into the graft, not deletion, may explain lost graft donor-reactive T cells.

Repertoires were generated with immunoSEQ multiplex PCR, while TCRdb's copy carries only in-frame clones and drops some. The data show about 18,000 clones, with about 87% seen just once and 10% to 15% held by the top ten. CDR1 and CDR2 from the germline V gene are MGHRA and YSYEKL. J lost 0 bases, V lost 1 base, and 3 bases had no gene match. This CDR3 comprises 15 residues. Comments on this clone: Its cognate antigen is unknown.

The gene calls are TRBV4-1 and TRBJ2-7, with 7 bases matching TRBD2. This clonotype was obtained from a human donor who received a liver transplant. The sample here was CD8+ T cells from blood, taken before liver transplant. CDR3 loop: CASSQVTSASYEQYF. Here the CDR3 DNA reads TGCGCCAGCAGCCAAGTAACTAGCGCCTCCTACGAGCAGTACTTC.